The entry below describes one T cell receptor beta chain. These data are taken from a study of blood T cell repertoires in COVID-19. Study information: There were acute and convalescent COVID-19 samples, and they came from the United States, Italy and Spain. The analysed material was cDNA or gDNA that came from T cells, B-cell-depleted T cells, or PBMCs.

In the original analysis: Reference gene primer amplification yielded estimated nucleated cell counts. Sequenced by immunoSEQ multiplex PCR; TCRdb stores in-frame clones only, minus some. The DNA gave D and trimming, while V, J and clone size come from that table. The sample lists some 100,000 clones; approximately 85% were seen once. The material sequenced was peripheral blood. This sequence originates from a woman aged 55-70 years with acute or convalescent COVID-19.

This chain's CDR3 is CSVRTTAVNEKLFF. The CDR3 nucleotides are TGCAGCGTTCGCACGACAGCCGTTAATGAAAAACTGTTTTTT. The chain combines TRBV29-1 with TRBJ1-4; D might be TRBD1 (5 bases). Per germline, CDR1 SQVTM and CDR2 ANQGSEA. The CDR3 runs to 14 residues. Deletions cut 5 bases from V and 4 bases from J, with 14 bases between.